Shown below are 18 T cell receptor beta chains from a single sample sequenced in a study of PD-1 blockade in classical Hodgkin lymphoma. Profiling relied on immunoSEQ multiplex PCR, and the TCRdb table lists in-frame clones only, not all of them. The sample contains roughly 68,000 clones, 93% of which appear only once. Time point specified: newly diagnosed, previously untreated cHL patient sample. The sequenced material came from peripheral blood mononuclear cells (PBMCs). Receptor source: a human donor with classical Hodgkin lymphoma.

V and J are TRBV6-5 and TRBJ2-6, with D hard to call. This CDR3 spans 15 amino acids. Germline CDR1 MNHEY, CDR2 SVGAGI. Trimming took 6 bases from V and 0 from J, leaving 9 bases between them. The CDR3 DNA sequence: TGTGCCAGCAGCTCCCACAACTCTGGGGCCAACGTCCTGACTTTC. As protein: CASSSHNSGANVLTF.

The gene calls are TRBV11-2 and TRBJ2-1; either TRBD1 or TRBD2 may supply D (5 bases each). The CDR3 has 12 amino acids. The V end lost 5 bases, the J end lost 15 bases, and 17 bases lay between the germline ends. Germline V gene lookup returns CDR1 SGHAT and CDR2 FQNNGV. The CDR3, as DNA: TGTGCCAGCAGCCCAACCGTCGGGGCTGGGTTCTTC. Its protein is CASSPTVGAGFF.

The rearrangement joins TRBV7-8 to TRBJ2-1; D is possibly TRBD1 (6 bases). CDR1 and CDR2 from the germline V gene are SGHVS and FQNEAQ. Between the trimmed V and J ends, which lost 2 bases and 2 bases, there was a span of 13 bases. CDR3 length: 16 amino acids. This CDR3 reads CASSLLQGGPYNEQFF. CDR3 DNA: TGTGCCAGCAGCTTATTACAGGGCGGCCCCTACAATGAGCAGTTCTTC.

The J gene is TRBJ1-1, the V gene TRBV25-1, with TRBD1 matching over 8 bases. Germline CDR1 MGHDK, CDR2 SYGVNS. The V and J ends lost 5 bases and 6 bases, in that order; junction bases with no gene match: 14. The CDR3 is 16 amino acids. The CDR3 coding sequence is TGTGCCAGCAGTCCGATCGCCCCGGACAGGGATCCTGAAGCTTTCTTT. Residues: CASSPIAPDRDPEAFF.

As to this clone: Compared with germline, one end of the junction differs, possibly owing to a read error. This chain links TRBV19 with TRBJ2-1, with D possibly TRBD2 on 6 matching bases. Germline assignment: CDR1 LNHDA and CDR2 SQIVND (reference sequence). The CDR3 is 12 amino acids. This CDR3 is CASSALGLAFLF. The CDR3 nucleotides are TGTGCCAGTAGTGCATTGGGGCTAGCGTTTCTCTTC. Based on the CDR3 plus reference TRBV19 and TRBJ2-1, the full variable domain is DGGITQSPKYLFRKEGQNVTLSCEQNLNHDAMYWYRQDPGQGLRLIYYSQIVNDFQKGDIAEGYSVSREKKESFPLTVTSAQKNPTAFYLCASSALGLAFLFGPGTRLTVL.

The chain employs TRBV27 and TRBJ2-7; perhaps D is TRBD1 or TRBD2 (6 bases each). Germline lookup yields CDR1 MNHEY and CDR2 SMNVEV (reference sequence). The CDR3 is made up of 14 amino acids. V was pared by 2 bases and J by 0 bases, with 8 bases between. CDR3 in amino acids: CASSLAGHSYEQYF. The DNA of the CDR3 is TGTGCCAGCAGTTTAGCGGGACACTCCTACGAGCAGTACTTC.

CDR3 DNA: TGCAGCGTTCAGACAGGCCTAAATGAAAAACTGTTTTTT. This gives the protein CSVQTGLNEKLFF. The V and J genes are TRBV29-1 and TRBJ1-4, with D possibly matching TRBD1 (6 bases). Deletions cut 5 bases from V and 5 bases from J, with 12 bases between. Germline CDR1 SQVTM, CDR2 ANQGSEA. The CDR3 covers 13 residues.

The V and J genes are TRBV19 and TRBJ1-5, with a tentative D call TRBD1 (6 bases). The CDR3 is made up of 15 amino acids. Germline CDR1 reads LNHDA; CDR2 reads SQIVND (reference sequence). The germline V and J ends were trimmed by 7 bases and 0 bases, with 13 bases remaining between them. This chain's CDR3 is CASTTGTYSNQPQHF. The CDR3 DNA sequence: TGTGCCAGTACGACAGGTACTTATAGCAATCAGCCCCAGCATTTT.

The chain combines TRBV5-4 with TRBJ2-3; weak D call: TRBD2 (6 bases). Germline values: CDR1 SGHNT, CDR2 YYREEE (reference sequence). This CDR3 contains 15 residues. With 2 bases removed from V and 2 bases from J, the gap between germline ends came to 12 bases. Here the CDR3 DNA reads TGTGCCAGCAGCTTAAATGCGGGGAACACAGATACGCAGTATTTT. Translated: CASSLNAGNTDTQYF.

The chain is built from TRBV19 and TRBJ1-2, with no clear D. Looked up from germline, CDR1 is LNHDA and CDR2 is SQIVND (reference sequence). The CDR3 runs to 15 residues. Trimming removed 3 bases from V and 0 bases from J, with 11 bases in between. CDR3 sequence reads: CASSIGQAANYGYTF. The CDR3 DNA sequence: TGTGCCAGTAGTATCGGCCAGGCAGCTAACTATGGCTACACCTTC.

The V and J genes are TRBV7-9 and TRBJ2-7, with 7 positions matching TRBD1. The V segment lost 3 bases and the J segment 3 bases; nucleotides outside the gene matches: 5. Germline V gives CDR1 SEHNR, CDR2 FQNEAQ (reference sequence). This CDR3 has 14 residues. The CDR3 DNA sequence: TGTGCCAGCAGCTTTTACGGGACAGTCTACGAGCAGTACTTC. Amino acid sequence: CASSFYGTVYEQYF.

The chain couples TRBV11-2 to TRBJ1-4; TRBD1 might be the D (6 bases). The germline CDR1 and CDR2 sequences are SGHAT and FQNNGV. CDR3 size: 15 residues. The ends were cut back, 5 bases at V and 6 bases at J, with 16 bases in the middle. The CDR3, as DNA: TGTGCCAGCAGCCCCGGGGACAAGGGACATGAAAAACTGTTTTTT. This translates into CASSPGDKGHEKLFF. The variable domain in full, with the rest retrieved from reference TRBV11-2 and TRBJ1-4, is EAGVAQSPRYKIIEKRQSVAFWCNPISGHATLYWYQQILGQGPKLLIQFQNNGVVDDSQLPKDRFSAERLKGVDSTLKIQPAKLEDSAVYLCASSPGDKGHEKLFFGSGTQLSVL.

This chain joins TRBV18 and TRBJ2-1, with D possibly TRBD2 on 5 matching bases. CDR3 size: 14 residues. In germline, CDR1 is KGHSH, CDR2 LQKENI. Between the trimmed V and J ends, which lost 3 bases and 6 bases, there was a span of 12 bases. The CDR3 region has the DNA TGTGCCAGCTCACCGGGGAGTAGTAGCAATGAGCAGTTCTTC. It specifies CASSPGSSSNEQFF.

CDR3 protein: CASRRTALSNQPQHF. The CDR3 DNA is TGTGCCAGCAGGAGGACAGCGCTTAGCAATCAGCCCCAGCATTTT. The chain combines TRBV2 with TRBJ1-5, with a weak D call TRBD1 (6 bases). This CDR3 is built from 15 residues. Trimming left V 6 bases short and J 0 bases short, with 12 bases between. Germline values: CDR1 SNHLY, CDR2 FYNNEI.

The chain employs TRBV28 and TRBJ2-6; D is unclear. Between the trimmed V and J ends, which lost 4 bases and 0 bases, there was a span of 4 bases. The CDR3 is 14 residues long. From germline, CDR1 is MDHEN and CDR2 SYDVKM. The CDR3 DNA is TGTGCCAGCAGTTCAGTCTCTGGGGCCAACGTCCTGACTTTC. It encodes CASSSVSGANVLTF.

The V call is TRBV28, the J call TRBJ2-1; D might be TRBD1 or TRBD2, each matching 5 bases. The CDR3 contains 13 residues. CDR1 is MDHEN and CDR2 is SYDVKM in the germline V gene. Trimming removed 3 bases from V and 12 bases from J, with 15 bases in between. CDR3 in DNA: TGTGCCAGCAGTTTTGGGACGTCTAGTGGGCAGTTCTTC. Protein product: CASSFGTSSGQFF.

The CDR3 spells CASSYTGGTEAFF. The DNA of the CDR3 is TGTGCCAGCAGTTACACTGGGGGCACTGAAGCTTTCTTT. The V call is TRBV7-9, the J call TRBJ1-1; maybe TRBD1 (5 bases). The CDR3 totals 13 residues. Germline CDR1 and CDR2: SEHNR and FQNEAQ (reference sequence). The V gene lost 6 bases and the J gene lost 4 bases, with 12 bases spanning the gap.

The J gene is TRBJ1-1, the V gene TRBV28, with D perhaps matching TRBD1 (5 bases). The CDR3 sequence is 14 residues long. Trimming pared 1 base from V and 4 bases from J, leaving 10 bases between. Germline V lookup: CDR1 MDHEN, CDR2 SYDVKM. For the CDR3, the DNA is TGTGCCAGCAGTTTATCCCACCAGGGCACTGAAGCTTTCTTT. Translated: CASSLSHQGTEAFF.